This T cell receptor beta chain was identified during a study of blood T cell repertoires in COVID-19. Turning to the study itself: Spain, Italy and the United States supplied samples that represented acute and convalescent COVID-19. T cells, B-cell-depleted T cells, or PBMCs supplied cDNA or gDNA.

CDR3 length: 13 residues. V was pared by 1 base and J by 8 bases, with 10 bases between. CDR1 SGHNT and CDR2 YENEEA come from the germline V gene. As processed by the authors: By means of reference gene primer amplification, nucleated cell counts were estimated. Sequenced by immunoSEQ multiplex PCR; TCRdb stores in-frame clones only, minus some. D and trimming come from the DNA, and the V and J calls and clone size come from that table. The data hold over 30,000 clones, with just under 80% observed a single time. This chain links TRBV11-3 with TRBJ2-3; D gene unclear. The sequenced sample consisted of peripheral blood. This clonotype was sampled from an elderly man with active or convalescent COVID-19. CDR3 nucleotide sequence: TGTGCCAGCAGCTTAGGTGGCATTGGTACGCAGTATTTT. It translates to CASSLGGIGTQYF.